The rows below give T cell receptor beta chains drawn from one sample of a study of cytomegalovirus exposure and HLA in healthy donors. Libraries were prepared by immunoSEQ multiplex PCR; TCRdb keeps only in-frame clonotypes and omits some of them. This sample has under 110,000 clones, with 85% to 90% found just once. Specimen: PBMCs. These receptor sequences come from a young man in good health and CMV-seronegative. Each CDR3 is given with its conserved first and last residue. A D gene is named only where the DNA matches it firmly. Rows may omit the clone size; those that give it use once, few, many or a size class.

d_gene,j_gene,v_gene,abundance,CDR3nt,CDR3aa
TRBD2,TRBJ2-5,TRBV19,-,TGTGCCAGTAGCCTGGGACTAGCGGGACGACAAGAGACCCAGTACTTC,CASSLGLAGRQETQYF
-,TRBJ2-2,TRBV11-2,-,TGTGCCAGCAGCCCTACTCTTCAAAACACCGGGGAGCTGTTTTTT,CASSPTLQNTGELFF
TRBD2,TRBJ2-5,TRBV5-1,-,TGCGCCAGCAGCTCGACTAGCGGGAGTGAAGAGACCCAGTACTTC,CASSSTSGSEETQYF
TRBD1,TRBJ1-3,TRBV28,-,TGTGCCAGCAGTGCGACAGGGGGCTCGGGATACACCATATATTTT,CASSATGGSGYTIYF
-,TRBJ2-3,TRBV7-3,-,TGTGCCAGCAGCTTACACGGGGAGCGCACAGATACGCAGTATTTT,CASSLHGERTDTQYF
-,TRBJ1-4,TRBV4-1,-,TGCGCCAGCAGCCAAGATTTGTCCACAACTAATGAAAAACTGTTTTTT,CASSQDLSTTNEKLFF
-,TRBJ1-2,TRBV1,-,TGCACCAGCAGCCGCCGAGAGGGAAACTATGGCTACACCTTC,CTSSRREGNYGYTF
-,TRBJ2-7,TRBV4-1,few,TGCGCCAGCAGCCAAGTCAGTTTGGGGCAGGGCTACGAGCAGTACTTC,CASSQVSLGQGYEQYF
-,TRBJ2-2,TRBV5-6,-,TGTGCCAGCAGCTTGGACAGGGTTTTGAACACCGGGGAGCTGTTTTTT,CASSLDRVLNTGELFF
-,TRBJ1-5,TRBV10-3,-,TGTGCCATCAGTGACGGTCAGGGCAGTCAGCCCCAGCATTTT,CAISDGQGSQPQHF
-,TRBJ2-5,TRBV18,few,TGTGCCAGCTCACCACCGTGGCAGGGATATAAGGGAGAGACCCAGTACTTC,CASSPPWQGYKGETQYF
TRBD1,TRBJ2-2,TRBV6-5,-,TGTGCCAGCAGTAGGGACAGGGGGCGCGGGGAGCTGTTTTTT,CASSRDRGRGELFF
-,TRBJ1-5,TRBV13,few,TGTGCCAGCAGCTTAGGCCTAGGTGGTAATCAGCCCCAGCATTTT,CASSLGLGGNQPQHF
TRBD2,TRBJ2-1,TRBV5-4,-,TGTGCCAGCAGCTTGCCGCCTAGCGGGAGTTCTCTTGAGCAGTTCTTC,CASSLPPSGSSLEQFF
TRBD1,TRBJ2-4,TRBV15,few,TGTGCCACCAGCACCTCGGGACAGGGATCTCTAGCCAAAAACATTCAGTACTTC,CATSTSGQGSLAKNIQYF
-,TRBJ1-4,TRBV5-6,-,TGTGCCAGCAGCTCTCAATCTACCGGACAGAAAAAACTGTTTTTT,CASSSQSTGQKKLFF
TRBD1,TRBJ2-3,TRBV6-1,few,TGTGCCAGCAGTGAAGCGGCAGGGGGAACAGATACGCAGTATTTT,CASSEAAGGTDTQYF
TRBD2,TRBJ2-7,TRBV7-3,-,TGTGCCAGCAGCTCTTCGGGGGGAAACGAGCAGTACTTC,CASSSSGGNEQYF
-,TRBJ2-7,TRBV6-5,-,TGTGCCAGCAGTTACTCGAGCGACGGATCCCACGAGCAGTACTTC,CASSYSSDGSHEQYF
TRBD2,TRBJ2-7,TRBV4-3,once,TGCGCCAGCAGCCAAGGGCGCAGCGGGAGTTACGAGCAGTACTTC,CASSQGRSGSYEQYF
-,TRBJ1-3,TRBV4-2,-,TGTGCCAGCAGCCTGGCAGGGGTGGCTGGAAACACCATATATTTT,CASSLAGVAGNTIYF
-,TRBJ1-1,TRBV29-1,once,TGCAGCGCGTCACAGGACATGAACACTGAAGCTTTCTTT,CSASQDMNTEAFF
TRBD2,TRBJ2-7,TRBV30,-,TGTGCCTGGGCCCGGGGGGTCAATCTTTACGAGCAGTACTTC,CAWARGVNLYEQYF
-,TRBJ1-6,TRBV7-2,-,TGTGCCAGCAGCTTAAACTATTTGGGTTCACCCCTCCACTTT,CASSLNYLGSPLHF
TRBD1,TRBJ2-6,TRBV7-8,-,TGTGCCAGCAGCTTACCAGGGGGCGATGGGGCCAACGTCCTGACTTTC,CASSLPGGDGANVLTF
-,TRBJ2-3,TRBV7-8,-,TGTGCCAGCACCGAGGCCCTAGTCACCCATGACGCAGATACGCAGTATTTT,CASTEALVTHDADTQYF
-,TRBJ2-7,TRBV2,-,TGTGCCAGCAAGATGGAGGGAGAGACCTACGAGCAGTACTTC,CASKMEGETYEQYF
TRBD1,TRBJ2-7,TRBV30,-,TGTGCCTGGAGGAGACAGGGCGAGCAGTACTTC,CAWRRQGEQYF
-,TRBJ1-1,TRBV28,-,TGTGCCAGCAGGAATCAGGGAGGGAACACTGAAGCTTTCTTT,CASRNQGGNTEAFF
-,TRBJ2-3,TRBV27,-,TGTGCCAGCAGTTTCGTTAGTGACTCTCGAGATACGCAGTATTTT,CASSFVSDSRDTQYF
-,TRBJ2-7,TRBV7-9,-,TGTGCCAGCAGCTTGGACAGCTCCTACGAGCAGTACTTC,CASSLDSSYEQYF
-,TRBJ2-6,TRBV27,few,TGTGCCAGCAGTTCTAGTTTCTCTGGGGCCAACGTCCTGACTTTC,CASSSSFSGANVLTF
TRBD2,TRBJ2-7,TRBV5-1,-,TGCGCCAGCAGCTTGGCCCTGGGGGGGGAAACCTACGAGCAGTACTTC,CASSLALGGETYEQYF
-,TRBJ1-4,TRBV5-6,-,TGTGCCAGCAGCCCGGGGACAAGTGCGGAAAAACTGTTTTTT,CASSPGTSAEKLFF
-,TRBJ2-7,TRBV29-1,-,TGCAGCGCGACAGCTAACTACGAGCAGTATTTC,CSATANYEQYF
TRBD1,TRBJ1-5,TRBV6-5,-,TGTGCCAGCAGTCGGGACAGGGCCCGGCCCCAGCATTTT,CASSRDRARPQHF
-,TRBJ2-5,TRBV14,-,TGTGCCAGCAGCCCTATCGGGGAAGCACAAGAGACCCAGTACTTC,CASSPIGEAQETQYF
-,TRBJ2-3,TRBV27,few,TGTGCCAGCAGTTTATCCAGTAGCACAGATACGCAGTATTTT,CASSLSSSTDTQYF
TRBD1,TRBJ2-7,TRBV9,once,TGTGCCAGCAGCGTAGGAGGGGGCCAGCCCTCCTACGAGCAGTACTTC,CASSVGGGQPSYEQYF
TRBD2,TRBJ2-5,TRBV5-1,-,TGCGCCAGCAGCTTAGGCGGGGGGCAAGAGACCCAGTACTTC,CASSLGGGQETQYF
-,TRBJ2-7,TRBV4-3,-,TGCGCCAGCAGCCAGCGTAGCGGAGAACCCTACGAGCAGTACTTC,CASSQRSGEPYEQYF
-,TRBJ1-1,TRBV5-1,-,TGCGCCAGCAGCTTAGGGGACCATGGGACTGAAGCTTCCTTT,CASSLGDHGTEASF
-,TRBJ2-1,TRBV4-2,-,TGTGCCAGCAGCCAAGCCCTCGGACAATACAATGAGCAGTTCTTC,CASSQALGQYNEQFF